Given below is one TCR beta chain in context. The antigen remains undetermined. The data derive from a study of OX40 agonist ivuxolimab in advanced cancers. Study in general: Earlier anti-PD-1, anti-PD-L1 or anti-CTLA-4 therapy was permitted; over 35% had received some. Partial responses were achieved by three patients, one with hepatocellular carcinoma and two with cutaneous melanoma.

Here immunoSEQ multiplex PCR was the method, and the copy in TCRdb shows in-frame clones only, minus some. The table has approximately 81,000 clones, around 93% seen once. Study-wide points: Individuals who were partial responders at 0.1-3.0 mg/kg had clonal expansion that ranked among the lowest. Expanded clones were, on average, more numerous among CD8+ T cells than CD4+.

Source: CD4+ or CD8+ T cells sorted from blood, taken in a trial of the OX40 agonist ivuxolimab. This TCR was recovered from an adult with an advanced solid tumor such as melanoma, head and neck, liver or kidney cancer.

The CDR3 nucleotides read TGTGCCAGCTCACCACCCGTGGGGTTAAAAGGAGAAGAGACCCAGTACTTC. As protein: CASSPPVGLKGEETQYF. The chain carries TRBV18 and TRBJ2-5; D remains unclear. Germline CDR1 is KGHSH and CDR2 is LQKENI. The CDR3 is 17 amino acids. V dropped 0 bases and J dropped 3 bases, with 17 bases sitting between them.